The text below deals with one TCR beta chain. Participant-given clinical history determined each cohort assignment. The CDR3 length is 13 residues. The V gene lost 5 bases and the J gene lost 1 base, with 11 bases spanning the gap. Germline V lookup: CDR1 SQVTM, CDR2 ANQGSEA. This specimen belongs to a study of blood T cell repertoires in COVID-19. Across the whole study: Acute and convalescent COVID-19 specimens originated in the United States, Italy and Spain. The analysed material was cDNA or gDNA that came from T cells, B-cell-depleted T cells, or PBMCs.

Some clones are missing from TCRdb's copy, which holds only in-frame ones; the method was immunoSEQ multiplex PCR. The table shows fewer than 350,000 clones, with approximately 85% occurring only once. The sequenced sample consisted of PBMCs or T cells enriched from blood (not recorded which). This rearrangement joins TRBV29-1 to TRBJ1-2; D possibly corresponds to TRBD1 (6 bases). The sequence came from a man younger than 40 who had recovered from COVID-19. CDR3 in DNA: TGCAGCGTTCGGACAGCCATTAACTATGGCTACACCTTC. This encodes CSVRTAINYGYTF.